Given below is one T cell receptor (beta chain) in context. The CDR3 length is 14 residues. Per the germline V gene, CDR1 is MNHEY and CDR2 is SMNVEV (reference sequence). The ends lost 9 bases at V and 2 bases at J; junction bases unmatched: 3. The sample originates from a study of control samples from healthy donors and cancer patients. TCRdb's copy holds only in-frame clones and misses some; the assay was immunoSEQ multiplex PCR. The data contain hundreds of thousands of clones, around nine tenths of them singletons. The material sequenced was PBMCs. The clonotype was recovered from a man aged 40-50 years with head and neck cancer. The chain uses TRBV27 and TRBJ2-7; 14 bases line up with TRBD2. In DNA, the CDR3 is TGTGCCAGGGGACTAGCGGGGGATCCCTACGAGCAGTACTTC. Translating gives CARGLAGDPYEQYF.